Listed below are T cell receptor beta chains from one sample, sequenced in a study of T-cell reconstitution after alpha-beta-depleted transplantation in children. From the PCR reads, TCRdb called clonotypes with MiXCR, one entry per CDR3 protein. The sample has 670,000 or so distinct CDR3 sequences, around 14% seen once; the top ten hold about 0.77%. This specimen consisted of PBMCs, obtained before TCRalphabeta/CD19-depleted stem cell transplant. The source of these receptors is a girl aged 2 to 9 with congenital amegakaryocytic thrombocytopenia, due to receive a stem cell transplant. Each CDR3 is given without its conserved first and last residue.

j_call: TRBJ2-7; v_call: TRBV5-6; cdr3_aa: ASSLFWRGLRNEQY
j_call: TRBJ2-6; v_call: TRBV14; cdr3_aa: ASSHINSGANVLT
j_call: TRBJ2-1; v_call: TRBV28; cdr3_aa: ASRSWDKTNEQF
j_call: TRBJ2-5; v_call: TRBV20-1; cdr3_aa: SARDYRLAEETQY
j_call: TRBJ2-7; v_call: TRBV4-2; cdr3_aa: ASSPLPGVGDEQY
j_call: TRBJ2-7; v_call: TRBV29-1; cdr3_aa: SVVRVNEQY
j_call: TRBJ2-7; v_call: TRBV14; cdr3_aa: ASTGQGSSEQY
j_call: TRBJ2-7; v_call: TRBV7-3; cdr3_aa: ASSLMPVPPMVQY
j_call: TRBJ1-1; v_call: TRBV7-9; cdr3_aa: ASTPTPNTEAF
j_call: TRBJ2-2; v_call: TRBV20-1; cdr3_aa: SARPTMGPGELF
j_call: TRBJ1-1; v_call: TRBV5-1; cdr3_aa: ASSPGGGETEAF
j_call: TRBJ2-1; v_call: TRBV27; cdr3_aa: ASSLQGTRTGNEQF
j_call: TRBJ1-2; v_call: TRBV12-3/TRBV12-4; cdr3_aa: ASRGTGIDYGYT
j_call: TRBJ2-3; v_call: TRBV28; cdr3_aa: ASSGPTSVVTDTQY
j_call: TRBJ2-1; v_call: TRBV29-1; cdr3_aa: SVTHARGYNEQF
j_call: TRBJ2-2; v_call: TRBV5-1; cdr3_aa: ASSLAGVSTGELF
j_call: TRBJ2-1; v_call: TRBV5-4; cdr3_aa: ASSFSGSNEQF
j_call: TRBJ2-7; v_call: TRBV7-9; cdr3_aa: ASSLAQGWYEQY
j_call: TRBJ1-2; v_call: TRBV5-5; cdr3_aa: ASSLDGGYT
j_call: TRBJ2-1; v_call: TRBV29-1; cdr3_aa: SVESVSYNEQF
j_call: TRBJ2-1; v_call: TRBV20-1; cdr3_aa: SARGGQDWDYNEQF
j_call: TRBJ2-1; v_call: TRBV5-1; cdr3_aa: ASSQDRDNEQF
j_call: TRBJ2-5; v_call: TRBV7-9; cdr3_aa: ASRLLPDPKAPATQY
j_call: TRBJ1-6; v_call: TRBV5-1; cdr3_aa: ASSLGRAENNSPLH